This TCR beta chain was profiled in a study of blood T cell repertoires in COVID-19 (TCRdb year 2020). A note on the overall study: Samples covering the acute and convalescent phases of COVID-19 were provided by collaborators in the United States, Italy and Spain. The material from the prospective study consisted of cDNA or gDNA derived from T cells, B-cell-depleted T cells, or PBMCs. The dataset comprised deeply sampled blood TCRbeta repertoires from subjects exposed to, actively infected with, or recovered from COVID-19. The repertoires were released in a freely available public database meant as a resource for research on the immune response to SARS-CoV-2. Samples were obtained from the ongoing ImmuneRACE study (first 160 participants) and from 950 to 1,500 subjects provided by 6 global collaborators. Sample metadata almost always included a de-identified subject ID, COVID-19 status, age in years and sex. Where HLA class I and class II types were available, the types were taken from metadata supplied by the sample provider, not from assay-based typing.

TCRbeta CDR3 regions were amplified from genomic DNA using the immunoSEQ Assay, a bias-controlled multiplex PCR. As for the original processing: Nucleated cell counts per sample were estimated from amplification of reference gene primers within the assay. To quantify the absolute abundance of each unique TCRbeta CDR3 rearrangement, sequence reads were collapsed and filtered. For each sample, productive Simpson clonality was calculated as the square root of Simpson's diversity index over productive rearrangements. Drawn from immuneACCESS, this table holds only the in-frame rearrangements with V and J called that TCRdb kept. Clones are partly lost; checked studies trace under half to an unresolved V gene and leave the rest unexplained. V and J calls and clone size are those listed in that table; D and trimming were worked out from the DNA. This sample has some 120,000 clones in its table, and around 70% of those were observed once. Of the sample, 6% is held by the ten largest clones.

Broader findings and caveats from the paper: Clinical and demographic metadata were provided uncurated, with the amount varying by source and participant.

At one collaborating source in Seattle, patients were enrolled during active infection and were followed longitudinally through the course of disease. Each collaborating institution followed its own protocols to collect whole blood in K2EDTA tubes. For TCRbeta analysis, collaborator samples were shipped as frozen whole blood, as isolated PBMCs, or as DNA extracted from either sample type. Notes on this clone: There is no known antigen for this receptor. There are no base qualities to consult, and no much larger clone falls within one base.

Looking up the germline V gene yields CDR1 SGHRS and CDR2 YFSETQ. From the cysteine through the phenylalanine, the CDR3 covers 15 amino acids. Just CDR3 DNA is preserved here, 45 bases in frame from base 1. Unmatched junction bases come to 5, with V trimmed by 6 bases and J by 0 bases. Sequencing was performed on peripheral blood. This TCR came from a man older than 75 with COVID-19, enrolled during active disease. Recombination joined TRBV5-1 with TRBJ2-3, with 9 bases in between that match TRBD1. Here the CDR3 is given as CASTWDRASTDTQYF. The nucleotides read TGCGCCAGCACCTGGGACAGGGCCAGCACAGATACGCAGTATTTT.